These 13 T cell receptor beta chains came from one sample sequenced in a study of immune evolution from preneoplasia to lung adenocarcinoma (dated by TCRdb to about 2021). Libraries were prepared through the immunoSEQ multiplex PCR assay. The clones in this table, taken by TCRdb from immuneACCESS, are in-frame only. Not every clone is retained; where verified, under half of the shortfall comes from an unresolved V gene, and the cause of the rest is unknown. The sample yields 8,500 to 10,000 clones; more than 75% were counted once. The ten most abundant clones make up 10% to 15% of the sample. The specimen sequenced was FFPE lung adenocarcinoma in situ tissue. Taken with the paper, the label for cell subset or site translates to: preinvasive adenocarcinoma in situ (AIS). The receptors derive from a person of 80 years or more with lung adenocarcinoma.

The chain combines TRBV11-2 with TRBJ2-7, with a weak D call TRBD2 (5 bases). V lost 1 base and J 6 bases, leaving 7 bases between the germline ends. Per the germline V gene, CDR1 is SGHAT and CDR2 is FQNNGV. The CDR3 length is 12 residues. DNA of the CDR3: TGTGCCAGCAGCTTAGGAGGGCCCGAGCAGTACTTC. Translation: CASSLGGPEQYF.

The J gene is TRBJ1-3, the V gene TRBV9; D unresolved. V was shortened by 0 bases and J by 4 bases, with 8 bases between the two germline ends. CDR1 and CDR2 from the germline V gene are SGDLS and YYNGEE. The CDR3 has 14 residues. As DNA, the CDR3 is TGTGCCAGCAGCGTAGACGCGGAAGGAAACACCATATATTTT. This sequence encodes CASSVDAEGNTIYF.

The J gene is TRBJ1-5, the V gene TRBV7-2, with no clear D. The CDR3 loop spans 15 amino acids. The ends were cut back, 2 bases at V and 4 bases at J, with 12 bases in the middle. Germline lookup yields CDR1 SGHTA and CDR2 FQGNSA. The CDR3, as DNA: TGTGCCAGCAGCTTATATTCGGCAGCGAATCAGCCCCAGCATTTT. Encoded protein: CASSLYSAANQPQHF.

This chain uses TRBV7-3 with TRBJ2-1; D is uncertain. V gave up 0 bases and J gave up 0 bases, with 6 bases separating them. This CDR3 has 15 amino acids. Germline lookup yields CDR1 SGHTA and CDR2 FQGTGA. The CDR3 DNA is TGTGCCAGCAGCTTAACCCCAGACTCCTACAATGAGCAGTTCTTC. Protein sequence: CASSLTPDSYNEQFF.

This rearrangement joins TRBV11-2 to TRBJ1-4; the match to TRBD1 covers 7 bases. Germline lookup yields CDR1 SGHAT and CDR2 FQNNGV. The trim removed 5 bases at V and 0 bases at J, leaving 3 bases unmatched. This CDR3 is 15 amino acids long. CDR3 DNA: TGTGCCAGCAGCCCCACAGGGGCAACTAATGAAAAACTGTTTTTT. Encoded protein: CASSPTGATNEKLFF.

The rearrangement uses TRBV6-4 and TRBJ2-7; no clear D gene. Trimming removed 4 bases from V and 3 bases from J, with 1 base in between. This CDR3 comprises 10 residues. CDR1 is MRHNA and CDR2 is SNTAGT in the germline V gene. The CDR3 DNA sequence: TGTGCCAGCAGTGTCTACGAGCAGTACTTC. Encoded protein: CASSVYEQYF.

For the CDR3, the DNA is TGTGCCAGCAGTTACGTTTGCCGGTATAATTCACCCCTCCACTTT. It translates to CASSYVCRYNSPLHF. This rearrangement joins TRBV6-7 to TRBJ1-6; D gene uncertain. TRBV6-7 is designated an ORF whose function remains uncertain. The CDR3 is made up of 15 amino acids. V was shortened by 2 bases and J by 4 bases, with 9 bases between the two germline ends.

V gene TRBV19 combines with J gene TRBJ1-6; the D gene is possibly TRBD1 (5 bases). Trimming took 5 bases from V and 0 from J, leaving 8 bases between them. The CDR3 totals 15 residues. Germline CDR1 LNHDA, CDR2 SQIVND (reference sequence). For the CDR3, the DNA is TGTGCCAGTAGTGGGGCCAGCTCCTATAATTCACCCCTCCACTTT. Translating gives CASSGASSYNSPLHF.

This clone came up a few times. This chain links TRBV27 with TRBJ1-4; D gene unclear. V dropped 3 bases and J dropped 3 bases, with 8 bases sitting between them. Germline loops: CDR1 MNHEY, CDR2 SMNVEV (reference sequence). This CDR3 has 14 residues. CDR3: CASSFGDSNEKLFF. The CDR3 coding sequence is TGTGCCAGCAGTTTCGGGGATTCTAATGAAAAACTGTTTTTT.

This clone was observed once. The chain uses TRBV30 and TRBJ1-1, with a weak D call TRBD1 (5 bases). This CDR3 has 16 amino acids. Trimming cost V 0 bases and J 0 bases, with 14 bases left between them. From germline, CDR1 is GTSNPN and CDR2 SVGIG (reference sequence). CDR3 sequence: CAWSVYGTSMNTEAFF. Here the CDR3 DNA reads TGTGCCTGGAGTGTATACGGGACGAGCATGAACACTGAAGCTTTCTTT.

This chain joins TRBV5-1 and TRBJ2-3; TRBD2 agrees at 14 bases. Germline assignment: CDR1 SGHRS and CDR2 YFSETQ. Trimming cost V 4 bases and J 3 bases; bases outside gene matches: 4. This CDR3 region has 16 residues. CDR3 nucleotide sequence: TGCGCCAGCAGCACGCGACTAGCGGGGGGGACAGATACGCAGTATTTT. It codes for CASSTRLAGGTDTQYF.

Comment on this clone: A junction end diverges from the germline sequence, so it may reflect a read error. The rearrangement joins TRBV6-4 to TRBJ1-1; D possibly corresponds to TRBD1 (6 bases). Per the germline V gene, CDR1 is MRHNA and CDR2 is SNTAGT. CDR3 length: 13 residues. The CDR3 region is CASGQTMNTKAFF. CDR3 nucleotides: TGTGCCAGCGGACAGACAATGAACACTAAAGCTTTCTTT.

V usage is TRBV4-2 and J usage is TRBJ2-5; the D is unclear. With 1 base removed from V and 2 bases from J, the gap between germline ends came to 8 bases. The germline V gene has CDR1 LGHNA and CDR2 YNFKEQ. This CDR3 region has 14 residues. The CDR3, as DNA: TGTGCCAGCAGCCAAGTGGCAGCTCAAGAGACCCAGTACTTC. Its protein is CASSQVAAQETQYF.